What follows is one TCR beta chain and its context. This specimen belongs to a study of shared clonotypes between healthy human individuals. The ends lost 5 bases at V and 3 bases at J; junction bases unmatched: 11. Germline-derived CDR1 and CDR2 are KGHSH and LQKENI. The CDR3 is 16 residues long. The assay was immunoSEQ multiplex PCR, and TCRdb's table has in-frame clones only and misses some. The table includes over 950,000 clones, approximately 80% detected once. The genes are TRBV18 and TRBJ2-5; 8 positions agree with TRBD2. Sequencing was carried out using memory CD4+ T cells from PBMCs. Subset denoted: CD45RA-negative fraction. The clonotype was recovered from a young man in good health. Some clones in this sample may be carry-over from other donors' samples. CDR3: CASSTTVGLVKETQYF. The CDR3 DNA is TGTGCCAGCTCAACAACCGTGGGACTAGTAAAAGAGACCCAGTACTTC. Full variable domain (remainder filled in from reference TRBV18 and TRBJ2-5): NAGVMQNPRHLVRRRGQEARLRCSPMKGHSHVYWYRQLPEEGLKFMVYLQKENIIDESGMPKERFSAEFPKEGPSILRIQQVVRGDSAAYFCASSTTVGLVKETQYFGPGTRLLVL.